This is a list of T cell receptor beta chains from one sample in a study of cytomegalovirus exposure and HLA in healthy donors. Assay used: immunoSEQ multiplex PCR; TCRdb lists only in-frame clones, some missing. The data hold roughly 120,000 clones, with more than 60% observed a single time. The sequencing input was PBMCs. The receptors derive from a woman aged 55-69 years in good health and CMV-seropositive. CDR3s leave out the opening cysteine and the closing phenylalanine or tryptophan.

V: TRBV2
J: TRBJ2-3
CDR3: ASSVQGQLRDTQY

V: TRBV4-2
J: TRBJ1-2
CDR3: ASSQGSGGANYGYT

V: TRBV5-1
J: TRBJ2-5
CDR3: ASSLESGTILRGSQY

V: TRBV6-5
J: TRBJ1-2
CDR3: ASSSLTGLDYGYT

V: TRBV27
J: TRBJ1-2
CDR3: ASSLLSGAYGYT

V: TRBV29-1
J: TRBJ2-3
CDR3: SVAGDTQY

V: TRBV9
J: TRBJ1-6
CDR3: ASSVRTGNNSPLH

V: TRBV6-1
J: TRBJ1-5
CDR3: ASMQTINQPQH

V: TRBV7-7
J: TRBJ2-5
CDR3: ASSIPGTGGETQY

V: TRBV19
J: TRBJ1-4
CDR3: ASSIGIQGVNEKLF

V: TRBV27
J: TRBJ2-5
CDR3: ASSRDRGPQETQY

V: TRBV6-1
J: TRBJ1-3
CDR3: ASSGQGGNTIY

V: TRBV20-1
J: TRBJ2-1
CDR3: SARRRNEQF

V: TRBV10-1
J: TRBJ1-5
CDR3: ASSRGPQPQH

V: TRBV4-1
J: TRBJ2-5
CDR3: ASSQGQGAGTRETQY